What follows is one T cell receptor beta chain and its context. Its antigen remains unknown. This sample is part of a study of radiation and T cells in renal cell carcinoma. Background on the study: Nephrectomy followed 15 Gy stereotactic body radiation by 4 weeks.

TCRdb's copy holds only in-frame clones and misses some; the assay was immunoSEQ multiplex PCR. The table has about 120,000 clones, approximately 80% seen once. Overall study findings and caveats: Pretreatment tumor biopsies were lacking, so baseline clonotypes are unknown. From baseline, blood top tumor clonotypes peaked at 2 weeks post-radiation.

The length of the CDR3 is 14 residues. Per the germline V gene, CDR1 is MNHEY and CDR2 is SVGAGI. The germline V and J ends were trimmed by 10 bases and 6 bases, with 16 bases remaining between them. Stated time point: blood 2 weeks post-SBRT. Treatment reported: 15 Gy SBRT to primary tumor, nephrectomy 4 weeks later. After SBRT, blood was collected at 2 and 4 weeks, plus baseline. The chain employs TRBV6-5 and TRBJ1-6; TRBD1 might be the D (5 bases). The TCR was taken from a woman in her sixties or seventies with renal cell carcinoma. The sequencing here drew on blood, taken from a patient whose treatment included radiotherapy and nephrectomy. Here the CDR3 reads CAISATGSNSPLHF. In nucleotides, the CDR3 is TGTGCCATCTCGGCTACAGGTTCTAATTCACCCCTCCACTTT.